These T cell receptor beta chains were read from a single sample in a study of cytomegalovirus exposure and HLA in healthy donors. The protocol was immunoSEQ multiplex PCR, while the TCRdb copy is restricted to in-frame clones and leaves out a portion. Found here are some 150,000 clones, about 82% of them singletons; the top ten hold 6% to 9%. Specimen: PBMCs. The origin of the receptors is a woman in her 30s in good health and CMV-seropositive. Each CDR3 is given with its conserved first and last residue. Size tells how often a clone was seen (once, few, many) or the class of an expanded clone, and some rows leave it out.

CDR3aa	j_gene	abundance	v_gene
CASQLLRVNTEAFF	TRBJ1-1	.	TRBV6-1
CASSLHEGATYNSPLHF	TRBJ1-6	.	TRBV5-8
CASSVGQGYLGGYTF	TRBJ1-2	.	TRBV9
CASRRLAGSRETQYF	TRBJ2-5	.	TRBV6-5
CASSELGQSYEQYF	TRBJ2-7	.	TRBV6-1
CASSLFRGHSSYGYTF	TRBJ1-2	.	TRBV5-4
CASSAGTGDRGGTEAFF	TRBJ1-1	few	TRBV9
CASSFLSRTGQHEQFF	TRBJ2-1	.	TRBV19
CASSLNSLTDTQYF	TRBJ2-3	.	TRBV5-1
CASSLTGSNSPLHF	TRBJ1-6	.	TRBV2
CASSLAKTSGGRNEQFF	TRBJ2-1	.	TRBV5-1
CASSESRISYEQYF	TRBJ2-7	.	TRBV6-1
CASSEYKGDTDTQYF	TRBJ2-3	.	TRBV25-1
CASKLEPAYEQYF	TRBJ2-7	.	TRBV7-8
CASRPGVSHRTDTQYF	TRBJ2-3	.	TRBV9
CASSFKLQGGRAKDTQYF	TRBJ2-3	once	TRBV5-5
CASSPDRSNEQFF	TRBJ2-1	.	TRBV7-9
CAISEPGYGTNYGYTF	TRBJ1-2	.	TRBV10-3
CASSLDRDRGLPDYYGYTF	TRBJ1-2	.	TRBV5-6
CASSQDLPGGAGELFF	TRBJ2-2	.	TRBV4-3
CASRAMTRDGAEAFF	TRBJ1-1	.	TRBV6-5
CASRMSGAREKLFF	TRBJ1-4	.	TRBV5-1
CASSGIARGYGYTF	TRBJ1-2	.	TRBV5-1
CSVEDLLAGGPPPSYNEQFF	TRBJ2-1	.	TRBV29-1
CASSQATTGFEQYF	TRBJ2-7	.	TRBV4-2
CASSSVTGSYNEQFF	TRBJ2-1	.	TRBV5-1
CASSLNGGDSYEQYF	TRBJ2-7	.	TRBV7-3
CASSLIQNEQFF	TRBJ2-1	.	TRBV7-9
CASSATVRNQPQHF	TRBJ1-5	.	TRBV9
CASSGGTQGTEAFF	TRBJ1-1	.	TRBV5-1
CASSPGTEGLGEQYF	TRBJ2-7	.	TRBV5-1
CASSPLQAGTDTQYF	TRBJ2-3	.	TRBV7-3
CASSPRPGDTGELFF	TRBJ2-2	.	TRBV9
CASSLAPPSRGSEAFF	TRBJ1-1	.	TRBV7-2
CASSFGRDRAYF	TRBJ2-7	few	TRBV11-2
CASSDNPGGHYEQYF	.	.	TRBV10-2
CASSLTSFGTEAFF	TRBJ1-1	.	TRBV7-3
CASSLGQHQETQYF	TRBJ2-5	.	TRBV13
CASSAGTSGGEQYF	TRBJ2-7	few	TRBV9
CAWRSPGTAFPYEQYF	TRBJ2-7	.	TRBV30
CASSPAPGRIVGELFF	TRBJ2-2	.	TRBV5-1
CASSQQGGMFF	TRBJ2-1	.	TRBV28